This T cell receptor beta chain was captured by sequencing in a study of blood T cell repertoires in COVID-19 (dated by TCRdb to the early 2020s). About the full investigation: Samples from collaborators originated in the United States, Italy and Spain and spanned both the acute and convalescent phases of COVID-19. The repertoires were released in a freely available public database intended as a resource for research on the immune response to SARS-CoV-2. Sample metadata almost always included a de-identified subject ID, COVID-19 status, age in years and sex. Deeply sampled blood TCRbeta repertoires from subjects exposed to, actively infected with, or recovered from COVID-19 were included in the dataset. The samples were drawn from the first 160 participants of the ongoing ImmuneRACE study and from 1,200 or so subjects provided by 6 global collaborators. The material from the prospective study consisted of cDNA or gDNA derived from T cells, B-cell-depleted T cells, or PBMCs. HLA class I and class II types, where available, came from metadata supplied by the sample provider rather than from assay-based typing. Here is what the overall study found, with its caveats: The amount of clinical and demographic metadata varied by source and participant and was provided uncurated.

CDR1 and CDR2 (MNHNY, SVGAGI) derive from the germline V gene (reference sequence). V is trimmed back by 4 bases and J by 4 bases, and the junction contains 7 bases that no gene match accounts for. The CDR3 has 15 amino acids, counting the end cysteine and phenylalanine. Of all the DNA, just the CDR3 is kept, 45 bases in frame from base 1. One collaborating source in Seattle enrolled patients while the patients were actively infected and followed the patients over time throughout the course of disease. Whole blood was collected in K2EDTA tubes by collaborating institutions according to the institutions' own protocols. Collaborator samples were shipped for TCRbeta analysis as frozen whole blood, isolated PBMCs, or DNA extracted from either sample type. The immunoSEQ Assay, a bias-controlled multiplex PCR, was used to amplify TCRbeta CDR3 regions from genomic DNA. The authors' analysis ran thus. Within the assay, amplification of reference gene primers was used to estimate how many nucleated cells each sample contained. To quantify the absolute abundance of each unique TCRbeta CDR3 rearrangement, sequence reads were collapsed and filtered. For each sample, productive Simpson clonality was calculated as the square root of Simpson's diversity index across productive rearrangements. In TCRdb, the immuneACCESS table is reduced to in-frame sequences with V and J assigned. These tables do not hold every clone; where another copy was compared, an unresolved V gene accounts for under half, and the others remain unexplained. The D gene and trimming were derived from the DNA, and the V and J assignments and clone size from that table. The sample table holds 120,000 or so clones, of which roughly 89% were seen once. The ten largest clones add up to 3.8% of the sample.

With regard to this clone: The clone's antigen remains unknown. Base qualities were left out, and no much larger clone turns up one base away.

The V gene is TRBV6-6 and the J gene is TRBJ1-1, with 9 middle bases fitting TRBD1. This TCR was recovered from a woman aged 55-70 years with COVID-19, enrolled during active disease. What was sequenced was peripheral blood. CDR3 loop: CASSSTLGQGTEAFF. The DNA sequence is as follows: TGTGCCAGCAGTTCGACTCTGGGACAGGGCACTGAAGCTTTCTTT.